This paragraph covers one TCR beta chain sequence. Antigen specificity is unknown. The entry originates in a study of cytomegalovirus exposure and HLA in healthy donors. Study-wide results and limits: Per a later analysis, HLA-associated TCR beta chains showed more clonal expansion than other, equally common TCR beta chains. Data from an earlier analysis indicated that most TCR beta V segments were productive either about 90% or about 30% of the time.

60 Vbeta and 13 Jbeta primers were used in PCR. Profiled with immunoSEQ multiplex PCR; TCRdb holds only in-frame clones, not every one. The table has around 150,000 clones, around 80% seen once. Sequencing was performed on PBMCs. The sequence was collected from a woman aged 40-49 years in good health and CMV-seropositive.

CDR3 bases: TGTGCCAGTAGTATTTGGACAGCTCCTAACACTGAAGCTTTCTTT. Protein sequence: CASSIWTAPNTEAFF. The chain couples TRBV19 to TRBJ1-1; weak D call: TRBD1 (6 bases). The V gene lost 3 bases and the J gene lost 2 bases, with 13 bases spanning the gap. This CDR3 region has 15 residues. Per germline, CDR1 LNHDA and CDR2 SQIVND (reference sequence).